This T cell receptor beta chain was found in a study of chronic HIV infection and antiretroviral therapy. The CDR3 has 14 amino acids. V gave up 5 bases and J gave up 4 bases, with 14 bases separating them. Germline CDR1 and CDR2: MNHEY and SMNVEV (reference sequence). TCRdb reanalysed the 5' RACE reads using MiXCR and keeps one entry per CDR3 protein. The sample holds more than 25,000 distinct CDR3 sequences, about 9.7% seen once. The sample holds many counts of this clonotype. This chain uses TRBV27 with TRBJ1-1; possible D gene TRBD1, 6 bases. The sequenced sample was peripheral blood. This clonotype was sampled from an adult who had HIV and had not received antiretroviral therapy, or was an uninfected healthy control (not recorded which). The CDR3 DNA reads TGTGCCAGCAGTCTCCAGGGGTCGGCCACTGAAGCTTTCTTT. Translation gives CASSLQGSATEAFF.